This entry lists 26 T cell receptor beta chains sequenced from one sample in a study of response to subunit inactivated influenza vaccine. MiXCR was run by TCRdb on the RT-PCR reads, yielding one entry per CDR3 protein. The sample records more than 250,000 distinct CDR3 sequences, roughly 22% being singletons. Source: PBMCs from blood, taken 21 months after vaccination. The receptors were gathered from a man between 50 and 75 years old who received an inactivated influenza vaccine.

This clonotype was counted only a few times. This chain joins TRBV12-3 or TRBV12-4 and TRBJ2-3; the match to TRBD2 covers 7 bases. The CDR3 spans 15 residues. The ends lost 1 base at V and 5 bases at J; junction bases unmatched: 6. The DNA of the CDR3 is TGTGCCAGCAGTTTAGGAGGGAGGGCCTTAGATACGCAGTATTTT. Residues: CASSLGGRALDTQYF.

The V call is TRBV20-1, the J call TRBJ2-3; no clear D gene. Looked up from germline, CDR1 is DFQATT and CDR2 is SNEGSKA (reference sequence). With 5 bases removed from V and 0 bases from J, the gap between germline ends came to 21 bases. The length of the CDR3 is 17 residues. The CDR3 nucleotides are TGCAGTGCTCTCCTTACTCGGGTCCGTGCTAGCACAGATACGCAGTATTTT. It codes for CSALLTRVRASTDTQYF.

CDR3 loop: CASSFRGRHGANVLTF. In DNA, the CDR3 is TGCGCCAGCAGCTTCCGGGGCAGGCACGGGGCCAACGTCCTGACTTTC. The V gene is TRBV5-1, the J gene TRBJ2-6; the D gene could be TRBD1 or TRBD2 (5 bases each). This CDR3 is 16 amino acids long. V lost 2 bases and J 4 bases, leaving 13 bases between the germline ends. Germline V gene lookup returns CDR1 SGHRS and CDR2 YFSETQ.

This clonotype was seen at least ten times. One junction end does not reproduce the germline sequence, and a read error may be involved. DNA of the CDR3: TGTGCCAGCAGTACTCGACAGCTAATGATCTTC. It codes for CASSTRQLMIF. The chain links TRBV6-5 to TRBJ1-2; D is perhaps TRBD1 (5 bases). The CDR3 covers 11 residues. Germline CDR1 and CDR2: MNHEY and SVGAGI.

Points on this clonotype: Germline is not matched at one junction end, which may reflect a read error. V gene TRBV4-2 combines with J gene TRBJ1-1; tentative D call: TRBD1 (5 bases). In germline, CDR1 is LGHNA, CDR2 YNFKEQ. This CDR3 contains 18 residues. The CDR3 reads CARSPWRQSLSFDTEAFF. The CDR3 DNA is TGTGCCAGGAGCCCTTGGCGACAGTCCCTCTCGTTTGACACTGAAGCTTTCTTT.

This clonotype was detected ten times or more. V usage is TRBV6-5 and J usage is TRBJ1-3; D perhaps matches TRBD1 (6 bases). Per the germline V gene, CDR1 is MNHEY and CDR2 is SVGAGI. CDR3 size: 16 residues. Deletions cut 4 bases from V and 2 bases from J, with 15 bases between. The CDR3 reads CASSFYISGAGNTIYF. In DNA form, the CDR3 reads TGTGCCAGCAGTTTCTATATCTCAGGGGCTGGAAACACCATATATTTT.

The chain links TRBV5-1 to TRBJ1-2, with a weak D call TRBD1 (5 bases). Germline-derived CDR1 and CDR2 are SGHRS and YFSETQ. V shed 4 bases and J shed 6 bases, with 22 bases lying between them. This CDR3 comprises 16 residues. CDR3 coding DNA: TGCGCCAGCAGCGAACATTCGGGACCGGTGAGCGATGGCTACACCTTC. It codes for CASSEHSGPVSDGYTF.

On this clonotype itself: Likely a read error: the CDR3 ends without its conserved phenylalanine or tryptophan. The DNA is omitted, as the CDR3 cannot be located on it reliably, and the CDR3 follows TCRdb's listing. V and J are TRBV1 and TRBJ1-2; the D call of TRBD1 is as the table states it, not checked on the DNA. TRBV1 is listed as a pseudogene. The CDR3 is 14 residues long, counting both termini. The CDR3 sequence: CTSSPPGQFYGYTL.

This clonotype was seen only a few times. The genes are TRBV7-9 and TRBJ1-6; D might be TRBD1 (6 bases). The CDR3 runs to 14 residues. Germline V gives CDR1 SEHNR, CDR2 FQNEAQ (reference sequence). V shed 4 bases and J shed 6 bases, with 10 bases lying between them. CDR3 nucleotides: TGTGCCAGCAGCTCCGGGACAATTAATTCACCCCTCCACTTT. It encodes CASSSGTINSPLHF.

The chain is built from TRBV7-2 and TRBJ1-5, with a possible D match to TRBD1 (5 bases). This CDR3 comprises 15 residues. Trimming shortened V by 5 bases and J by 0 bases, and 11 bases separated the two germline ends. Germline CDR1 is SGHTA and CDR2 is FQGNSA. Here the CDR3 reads CASSRWGGSNQPQHF. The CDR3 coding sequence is TGTGCCAGCAGCCGCTGGGGGGGTAGCAATCAGCCCCAGCATTTT.

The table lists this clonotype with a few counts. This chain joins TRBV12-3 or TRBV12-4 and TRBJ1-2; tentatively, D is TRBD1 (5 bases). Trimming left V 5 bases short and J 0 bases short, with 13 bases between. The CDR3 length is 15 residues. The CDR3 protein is CASSPGGGANYGYTF. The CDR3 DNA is TGTGCCAGCAGTCCCGGCGGGGGAGCTAACTATGGCTACACCTTC.

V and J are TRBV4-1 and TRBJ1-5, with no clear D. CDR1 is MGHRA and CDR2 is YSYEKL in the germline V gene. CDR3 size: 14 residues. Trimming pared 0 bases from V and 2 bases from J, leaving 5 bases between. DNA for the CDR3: TGCGCCAGCAGCCAAGAGCTTGGCAATCAGCCCCAGCATTTT. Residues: CASSQELGNQPQHF.

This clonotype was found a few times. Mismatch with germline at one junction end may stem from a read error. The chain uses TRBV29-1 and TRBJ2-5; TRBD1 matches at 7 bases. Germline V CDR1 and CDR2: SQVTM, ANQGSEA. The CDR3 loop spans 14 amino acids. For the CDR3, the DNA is TGCAGCGTTGAAGGCAGGGGGTACCAAGGGACCCAGTACTTC. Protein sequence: CSVEGRGYQGTQYF.

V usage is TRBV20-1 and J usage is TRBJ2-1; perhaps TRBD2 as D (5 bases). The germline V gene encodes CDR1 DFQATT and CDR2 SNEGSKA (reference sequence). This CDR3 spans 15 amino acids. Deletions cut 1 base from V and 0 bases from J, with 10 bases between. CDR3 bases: TGCAGTGCTAGAGCCCGCGGGTTCTCCTACAATGAGCAGTTCTTC. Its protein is CSARARGFSYNEQFF.

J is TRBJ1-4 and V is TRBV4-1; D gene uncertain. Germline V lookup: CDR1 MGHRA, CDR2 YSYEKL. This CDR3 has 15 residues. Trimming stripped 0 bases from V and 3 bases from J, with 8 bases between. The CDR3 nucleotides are TGCGCCAGCAGCCAAGATGAGGGTCCTAATGAAAAACTGTTTTTT. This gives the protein CASSQDEGPNEKLFF.

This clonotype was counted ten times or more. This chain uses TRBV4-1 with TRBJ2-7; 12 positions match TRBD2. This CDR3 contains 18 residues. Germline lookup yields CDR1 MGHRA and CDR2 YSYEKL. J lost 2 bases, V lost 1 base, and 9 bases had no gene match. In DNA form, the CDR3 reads TGCGCCAGCAGCCAAGGCCGGCTAGCGGGGGGGCAAACCTACGAGCAGTACTTC. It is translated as CASSQGRLAGGQTYEQYF.

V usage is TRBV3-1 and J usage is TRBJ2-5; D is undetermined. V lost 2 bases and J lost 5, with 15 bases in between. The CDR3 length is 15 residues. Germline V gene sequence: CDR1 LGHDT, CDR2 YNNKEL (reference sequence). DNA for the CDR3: TGTGCCAGCAGCCAAACTCGTGTATCCGGGGAGACCCAGTACTTC. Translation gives CASSQTRVSGETQYF.

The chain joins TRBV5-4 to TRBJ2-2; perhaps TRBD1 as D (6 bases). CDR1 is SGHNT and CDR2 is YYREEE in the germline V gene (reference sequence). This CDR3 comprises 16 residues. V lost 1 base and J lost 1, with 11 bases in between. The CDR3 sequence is CASSLWMGQNTGELFF. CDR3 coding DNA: TGTGCCAGCAGCTTGTGGATGGGACAGAACACCGGGGAGCTGTTTTTT.

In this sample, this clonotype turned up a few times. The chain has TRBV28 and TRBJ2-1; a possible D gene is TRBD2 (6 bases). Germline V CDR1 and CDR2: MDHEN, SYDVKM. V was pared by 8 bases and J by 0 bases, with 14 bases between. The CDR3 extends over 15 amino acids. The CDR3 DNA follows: TGTGCCAGCGAGGAGGGCCGGGGCTCCTACAATGAGCAGTTCTTC. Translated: CASEEGRGSYNEQFF.

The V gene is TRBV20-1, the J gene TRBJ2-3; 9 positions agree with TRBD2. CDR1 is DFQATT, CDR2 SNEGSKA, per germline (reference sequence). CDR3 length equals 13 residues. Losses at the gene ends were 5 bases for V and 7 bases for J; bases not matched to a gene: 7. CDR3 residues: CSAVSGSPNTQYF. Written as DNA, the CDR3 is TGCAGTGCTGTTAGCGGGAGTCCGAATACGCAGTATTTT.

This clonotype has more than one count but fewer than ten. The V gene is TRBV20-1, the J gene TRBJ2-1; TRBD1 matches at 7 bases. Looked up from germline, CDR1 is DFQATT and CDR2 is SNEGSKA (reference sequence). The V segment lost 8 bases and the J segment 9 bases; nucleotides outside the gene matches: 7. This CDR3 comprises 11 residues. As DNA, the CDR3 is TGCAGTACATACAGGGGAACTGAGCAGTTCTTC. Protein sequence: CSTYRGTEQFF.

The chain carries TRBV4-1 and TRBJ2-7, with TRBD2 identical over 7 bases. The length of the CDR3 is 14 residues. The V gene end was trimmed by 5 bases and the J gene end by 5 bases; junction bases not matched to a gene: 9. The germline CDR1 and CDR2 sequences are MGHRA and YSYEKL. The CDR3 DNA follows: TGCGCCAGCAGCAGCACGAGGGAGGGGCACGAGCAGTACTTC. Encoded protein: CASSSTREGHEQYF.

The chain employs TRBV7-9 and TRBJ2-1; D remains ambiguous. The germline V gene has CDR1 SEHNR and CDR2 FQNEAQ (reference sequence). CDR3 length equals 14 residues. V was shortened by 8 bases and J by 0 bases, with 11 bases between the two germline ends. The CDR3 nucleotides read TGTGCCAGCCCCCGGGCAGACTCCTACAATGAGCAGTTCTTC. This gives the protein CASPRADSYNEQFF.

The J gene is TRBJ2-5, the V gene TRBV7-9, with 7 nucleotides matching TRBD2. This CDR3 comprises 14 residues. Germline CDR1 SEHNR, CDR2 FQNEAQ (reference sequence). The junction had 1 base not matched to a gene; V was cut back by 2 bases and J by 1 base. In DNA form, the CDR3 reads TGTGCCAGCAGCTTACTAGCGGTCCAAGAGACCCAGTACTTC. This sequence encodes CASSLLAVQETQYF. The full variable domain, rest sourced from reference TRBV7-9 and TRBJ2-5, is DTGVSQNPRHKITKRGQNVTFRCDPISEHNRLYWYRQTLGQGPEFLTYFQNEAQLEKSRLLSDRFSAERPKGSFSTLEIQRTEQGDSAMYLCASSLLAVQETQYFGPGTRLLVL.

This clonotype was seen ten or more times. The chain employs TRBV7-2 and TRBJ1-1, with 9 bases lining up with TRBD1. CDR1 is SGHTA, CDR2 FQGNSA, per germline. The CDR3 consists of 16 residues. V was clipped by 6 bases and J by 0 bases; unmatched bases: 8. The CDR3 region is CASSPYRGPMNTEAFF. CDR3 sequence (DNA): TGTGCCAGCAGTCCCTACAGGGGGCCCATGAACACTGAAGCTTTCTTT.

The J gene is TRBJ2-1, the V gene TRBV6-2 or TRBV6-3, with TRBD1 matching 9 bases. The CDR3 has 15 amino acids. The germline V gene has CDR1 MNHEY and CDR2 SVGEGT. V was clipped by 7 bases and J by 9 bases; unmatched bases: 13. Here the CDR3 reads CASTSRDRVGLEQFF. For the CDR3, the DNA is TGTGCCAGCACCTCGAGGGACAGGGTTGGTCTTGAGCAGTTCTTC.